This T cell receptor (beta chain) was sequenced during a study of cytomegalovirus exposure and HLA in healthy donors. The CDR3 consists of 12 residues. Trimming removed 10 bases at V and 3 bases at J, with 12 bases between. Germline CDR1 is SNHLY and CDR2 is FYNNEI. The PCR ran on 60 Vbeta and 13 Jbeta primers. The protocol was immunoSEQ multiplex PCR, while the TCRdb copy is restricted to in-frame clones and leaves out a portion. This table holds about 92,000 clones, more than 65% found once. This clonotype was obtained from a woman under 30 in good health and CMV-seropositive. Sequencing was carried out using PBMCs. V and J are TRBV2 and TRBJ1-1; unclear D gene. In DNA form, the CDR3 reads TGTGCCACGGGGTCCGGGGACACTGAAGCTTTCTTT. Its protein is CATGSGDTEAFF.